This TCR beta chain was observed in a study of beta chain features in type 1 diabetes. Findings and caveats of the study: Lower insertion and higher deletion counts appeared at VDJ junctions in type 1 diabetes patients. When Type 1 diabetes patients were examined, their TCRB CDR3s proved moderately but significantly shorter in all four CD4+ subsets. A closer apparent resemblance between naive, central memory and Treg TCRB repertoires was seen in patients than in healthy donors.

The investigators reverse transcribed all of the isolated RNA, so they sequenced expressed TCRB transcripts. The protocol was immunoSEQ multiplex PCR, while the TCRdb copy is restricted to in-frame clones and leaves out a portion. This sample yields roughly 400,000 clones, of which approximately 13% are seen a single time; about 0.04% belongs to the top ten. The CDR3 has 15 amino acids. V was trimmed by 6 bases and J by 0 bases, leaving 14 bases between them. CDR1 PRHDT and CDR2 FYEKMQ come from the germline V gene (reference sequence). Notes on this clone: Its antigen is undetermined.

This TCR derives from a man under 40 in good health. The gene calls are TRBV13 and TRBJ1-2; no firm D call. The sequenced material came from naive CD4+ T cells from blood. The CDR3 protein is CASSYLADTNYGYTF. Here the CDR3 DNA reads TGTGCCAGCAGTTATCTAGCCGATACTAACTATGGCTACACCTTC.